This TCR beta chain was captured in a study of chronic HIV infection and antiretroviral therapy. Via MiXCR, TCRdb re-called the 5' RACE reads, giving one row per CDR3 protein. The sample lists approximately 40,000 distinct CDR3 sequences, roughly 7.6% occurring once. The J segment lost 10 bases and the V segment lost 6 bases, leaving 6 bases of the junction unmatched. CDR1 is MDHEN and CDR2 is SYDVKM in the germline V gene. The CDR3 sequence is 14 residues long. This clonotype is termed medium-sized (0.01 to 0.1%). The TCR sequence derives from an adult who had HIV and had not received antiretroviral therapy, or was an uninfected healthy control (not recorded which). This chain uses TRBV28 with TRBJ1-6, with 10 nucleotides matching TRBD1. Sequencing used peripheral blood. The CDR3 DNA reads TGTGCCAGCAGAGGACAGGGGGAAGTCTCACCCCTCCACTTT. Protein sequence: CASRGQGEVSPLHF.